The 22 T cell receptor beta chains below come from one sample, sequenced in a study of chemoradiotherapy in HPV16-positive cancers. Data came from immunoSEQ multiplex PCR; TCRdb stores just in-frame clones and leaves some out. The sample lists over 8,000 clones, approximately 85% seen once, with more than 2% in the top ten. Sequencing used blood, obtained from a patient who underwent chemoradiotherapy. The receptors were sampled from a human donor with HPV-associated anogenital cancer.

V usage is TRBV9 and J usage is TRBJ2-3, with 9 bases lining up with TRBD2. Germline CDR1 reads SGDLS; CDR2 reads YYNGEE. The CDR3 runs to 14 residues. J lost 4 bases, V lost 4 bases, and 4 bases had no gene match. The CDR3 here is CASSPSGEPDTQYF. CDR3 sequence (DNA): TGTGCCAGCAGCCCTAGCGGGGAGCCAGATACGCAGTATTTT.

The chain combines TRBV14 with TRBJ1-2; D remains unclear. With 0 bases removed from V and 4 bases from J, the gap between germline ends came to 12 bases. The CDR3 has 15 amino acids. Germline V CDR1 and CDR2: SGHDN, FVKESK. The DNA for the CDR3 is TGTGCCAGCAGCCAAGATTGGCAGGCCAGCTATGGCTACACCTTC. Translating it yields CASSQDWQASYGYTF.

J is TRBJ1-5 and V is TRBV7-8; D is possibly TRBD1 (5 bases). The CDR3 has 16 residues. Germline V lookup: CDR1 SGHVS, CDR2 FQNEAQ. Trimming took 1 base from V and 7 from J, leaving 17 bases between them. Written as DNA, the CDR3 is TGTGCCAGCAGCTTAGGAGGGGCAGGGCTCGGGCAGCCCCAGCATTTT. It specifies CASSLGGAGLGQPQHF.

V is TRBV11-1 and J is TRBJ1-1; D is perhaps TRBD1 (5 bases). The CDR3 extends over 14 amino acids. CDR1 is SGHAT, CDR2 FQDESV, per germline (reference sequence). V shed 5 bases and J shed 6 bases, with 16 bases lying between them. DNA for the CDR3: TGTGCCAGCAGCCCGAGGGGTACGACTTCTGAAGCTTTCTTT. Its protein product is CASSPRGTTSEAFF.

The chain is built from TRBV5-5 and TRBJ2-1; unclear D gene. Germline V lookup: CDR1 SGHKS, CDR2 YYEKEE (reference sequence). The CDR3 length is 13 residues. Trimming left V 0 bases short and J 6 bases short, with 7 bases between. CDR3 DNA sequence: TGTGCCAGCAGCTTGGAATTGGTCAATGAGCAGTTCTTC. It encodes CASSLELVNEQFF.

The chain carries TRBV6-1 and TRBJ2-2; no clear D gene. This CDR3 comprises 15 residues. Deletions cut 2 bases from V and 4 bases from J, with 11 bases between. Germline V CDR1 and CDR2: MNHNS, SASEGT. Here the CDR3 reads CASSEPGLGTGELFF. In DNA form, the CDR3 reads TGTGCCAGCAGTGAACCAGGATTGGGCACCGGGGAGCTGTTTTTT.

The V gene is TRBV7-8, the J gene TRBJ1-2; 10 bases line up with TRBD1. The CDR3 runs 15 residues. Germline lookup yields CDR1 SGHVS and CDR2 FQNEAQ. V lost 5 bases, J lost 7 bases, and 10 bases stayed unmatched. The CDR3 loop is CASSPRQGAGSGYTF. CDR3 in DNA: TGTGCCAGCAGCCCGCGACAGGGGGCTGGATCTGGCTACACCTTC.

The CDR3 protein is CASRRTDLYEQYF. The CDR3 coding sequence is TGTGCCAGCAGGAGGACCGACCTCTACGAGCAGTACTTC. This sequence joins TRBV6-5 and TRBJ2-7; D remains ambiguous. This CDR3 region has 13 residues. V lost 6 bases, J lost 3 bases, and 12 bases lay in between. Germline assignment: CDR1 MNHEY and CDR2 SVGAGI.

CDR3 sequence: CASSPYRGKFHEQYF. The CDR3 DNA reads as TGTGCCAGCAGCCCTTACAGGGGGAAATTTCACGAGCAGTACTTC. The chain is built from TRBV7-3 and TRBJ2-7; TRBD1 agrees at 8 bases. V dropped 5 bases and J dropped 5; count of bases not matched to a gene: 11. CDR3 length: 15 amino acids. Germline V lookup: CDR1 SGHTA, CDR2 FQGTGA.

V usage is TRBV7-3 and J usage is TRBJ2-2; TRBD2 aligns across 8 bases. V lost 5 bases, J lost 0 bases, and 5 bases stayed unmatched. The CDR3 covers 16 residues. Germline V gene data show CDR1 as SGHTA and CDR2 as FQGTGA. The CDR3 here is CASSQTSGSNTGELFF. CDR3 nucleotides: TGTGCCAGCAGCCAAACTAGCGGCTCGAACACCGGGGAGCTGTTTTTT.

This chain joins TRBV5-1 and TRBJ1-5, with D possibly matching TRBD1 (5 bases). The germline V gene has CDR1 SGHRS and CDR2 YFSETQ. The CDR3 runs 14 residues. The V end was cut by 3 bases, the J end by 4 bases, with 11 bases between. CDR3 residues: CASSSTGGNQPQHF. In DNA form, the CDR3 reads TGCGCCAGCAGCTCCACCGGGGGGAATCAGCCCCAGCATTTT.

The CDR3 nucleotides read TGTGCCAGCAGCCCAGGACAGGGTTTGGACAATGAGCAGTTCTTC. Its translation: CASSPGQGLDNEQFF. The rearrangement links TRBV5-4 to TRBJ2-1; 8 bases agree with TRBD1. The ends lost 4 bases at V and 5 bases at J; junction bases unmatched: 8. The CDR3 runs to 15 residues. The germline gives CDR1 SGHNT, CDR2 YYREEE (reference sequence).

V gene TRBV5-1 combines with J gene TRBJ1-1, with 7 bases fitting TRBD1. The V gene's germline CDR1 is SGHRS and CDR2 YFSETQ. The CDR3 extends over 13 amino acids. V was clipped by 5 bases and J by 1 base; unmatched bases: 2. CDR3 region: CASSGTANTEAFF. As DNA, the CDR3 is TGCGCCAGCAGTGGGACAGCGAACACTGAAGCTTTCTTT.

This clone came up a few times. The chain has TRBV27 and TRBJ2-3; 10 bases match TRBD2. The ends lost 3 bases at V and 14 bases at J; junction bases unmatched: 5. The CDR3 runs to 12 residues. Germline CDR1 and CDR2: MNHEY and SMNVEV (reference sequence). The CDR3 loop is CASSFLAGVPYF. CDR3 nucleotides: TGTGCCAGCAGTTTTCTAGCGGGGGTTCCGTATTTT.

Only one count was recorded for this clone. The chain carries TRBV5-1 and TRBJ1-1, with 8 positions matching TRBD1. Germline V gene data show CDR1 as SGHRS and CDR2 as YFSETQ. The length of the CDR3 is 14 residues. V was clipped by 0 bases and J by 5 bases; unmatched bases: 3. The CDR3 protein is CASSLARGRTEAFF. In DNA, the CDR3 is TGCGCCAGCAGCTTGGCCAGGGGGCGGACTGAAGCTTTCTTT.

This sequence joins TRBV9 and TRBJ1-2, with 10 bases lining up with TRBD1. Unmatched junction bases numbered 8, after V lost 0 bases and J lost 3 bases. This CDR3 is built from 17 residues. Germline CDR1 is SGDLS and CDR2 is YYNGEE. The CDR3 region is CASSVVTGGLGDYGYTF. The CDR3, as DNA: TGTGCCAGCAGCGTAGTGACAGGGGGCCTGGGGGACTATGGCTACACCTTC.

This clone was seen a handful of times. The chain combines TRBV2 with TRBJ2-3; the match to TRBD1 covers 7 bases. Germline CDR1 is SNHLY and CDR2 is FYNNEI. The CDR3 is 13 amino acids. J lost 2 bases, V lost 6 bases, and 2 bases had no gene match. The CDR3 sequence is CASRTGITDTQYF. The CDR3 DNA reads TGTGCCAGCAGGACAGGGATCACAGATACGCAGTATTTT.

The V and J genes are TRBV7-8 and TRBJ2-5, with unresolved D. The CDR3 has 14 amino acids. Between the trimmed V and J ends, which lost 1 base and 0 bases, there was a span of 6 bases. Germline V CDR1 and CDR2: SGHVS, FQNEAQ. As DNA, the CDR3 is TGTGCCAGCAGCTTAGGGACCAACCAAGAGACCCAGTACTTC. The encoded protein is CASSLGTNQETQYF.

This clone has just one count. The V call is TRBV5-5, the J call TRBJ2-6; tentatively, D is TRBD2 (7 bases). The CDR3 has 17 amino acids. V lost 2 bases to trimming and J lost 3 bases, with 15 bases between them. Per the germline V gene, CDR1 is SGHKS and CDR2 is YYEKEE (reference sequence). CDR3 protein: CASSLVRGALGANVLTF. DNA for the CDR3: TGTGCCAGCAGCTTAGTCCGGGGGGCGCTTGGGGCCAACGTCCTGACTTTC. Supplemented by reference TRBV5-5 and TRBJ2-6, the full variable domain reads DAGVTQSPTHLIKTRGQQVTLRCSPISGHKSVSWYQQVLGQGPQFIFQYYEKEERGRGNFPDRFSARQFPNYSSELNVNALLLGDSALYLCASSLVRGALGANVLTFGAGSRLTVL.

The gene calls are TRBV5-6 and TRBJ2-5; tentatively, D is TRBD1 (6 bases). The ends were cut back, 1 base at V and 4 bases at J, with 14 bases in the middle. The CDR3 has 15 residues. Per germline, CDR1 SGHDT and CDR2 YYEEEE. CDR3 DNA sequence: TGTGCCAGCAGCTTGAGGGGCAGGGGAAGAGAGACCCAGTACTTC. This encodes CASSLRGRGRETQYF.

The chain uses TRBV29-1 and TRBJ2-2; TRBD1 is a possible D gene (7 bases). The CDR3 contains 15 residues. The V gene's germline CDR1 is SQVTM and CDR2 ANQGSEA. The V and J ends lost 7 bases and 4 bases respectively, with 19 bases between them. DNA of the CDR3: TGCAGCGGCGAGGAGGGGGCGCGGGGCACCGGGGAGCTGTTTTTT. Translating it yields CSGEEGARGTGELFF.

The J gene is TRBJ2-5, the V gene TRBV10-3; D ambiguous. V was pared by 3 bases and J by 2 bases, with 7 bases between. Germline lookup yields CDR1 ENHRY and CDR2 SYGVKD. The CDR3 sequence is 13 residues long. CDR3 amino acids: CAISDDGQETQYF. As DNA, the CDR3 is TGTGCCATCAGTGACGATGGACAAGAGACCCAGTACTTC.